This T cell receptor beta chain derives from a study of patients and donors after allogeneic stem cell transplantation. This clonotype was observed a handful of times. TCRdb re-called the RT-PCR reads with MiXCR, one entry per CDR3 protein. This sample has 410,000 or so distinct CDR3 sequences, with around 16% found just once. CDR3 length equals 15 residues. The V end lost 4 bases, the J end lost 0 bases, and 11 bases lay between the germline ends. Germline lookup yields CDR1 SGDLS and CDR2 YYNGEE. This TCR was sampled from a human donor who was either an allogeneic HSCT recipient or a stem cell or donor lymphocyte infusion donor (not recorded which). It is not recorded whose cells these are; they may come from a transplant donor. The chain combines TRBV9 with TRBJ1-3, with TRBD1 as a possible D gene (6 bases). What was sequenced was blood, either unsorted or a sorted T cell fraction (not recorded which). The CDR3 loop is CASSITGSSGNTIYF. The CDR3 DNA is TGTGCCAGCAGCATAACAGGGAGCTCTGGAAACACCATATATTTT.